This entry is about one T cell receptor (beta chain). These data are taken from a study of cytotoxic CD8 clonotypes in ibrutinib-treated CLL. On the study more broadly: Response was recorded as partial in approximately 24 patients and complete in 2; at median 68 months, about 14 remained remitted and approximately twelve had progressed.

V dropped 6 bases and J dropped 1 base, with 15 bases sitting between them. The CDR3 consists of 15 residues. Looked up from germline, CDR1 is SNHLY and CDR2 is FYNNEI. Sequencing used immunoSEQ multiplex PCR; TCRdb keeps in-frame clones, though not all of them. The table shows around 200,000 clones, with just under 80% occurring only once. This chain connects TRBV2 to TRBJ1-1, with D possibly being TRBD1 (6 bases). This specimen was PBMCs, taken after 12 months of ibrutinib treatment. The TCR sequence derives from a human donor with chronic lymphocytic leukemia. CDR3 nucleotides: TGTGCCAGCAGCCCCAGGGGAGCGGGGAACACTGAAGCTTTCTTT. The encoded protein is CASSPRGAGNTEAFF.